This T cell receptor (beta chain) comes out of a study of blood T cell repertoires in COVID-19. Overall study: The study drew acute and convalescent COVID-19 samples from the United States, Italy and Spain. The analysed material was cDNA or gDNA that came from T cells, B-cell-depleted T cells, or PBMCs.

Germline V gives CDR1 SGHVS, CDR2 FNYEAQ. V was shortened by 0 bases and J by 1 base, with 7 bases between the two germline ends. The CDR3 is 14 amino acids. The assay was immunoSEQ multiplex PCR, and TCRdb's table has in-frame clones only and misses some. Seen here are 110,000 to 150,000 clones, less than 85% observed once, and the top ten hold under 10%. The TCR was taken from a woman older than 75 in a cohort sampled during active or convalescent COVID-19. The source material was peripheral blood. The chain employs TRBV7-6 and TRBJ2-7; no definite D call. The CDR3, as DNA: TGTGCCAGCAGCTTAGCGCGCGCGTCCTACGAGCAGTACTTC. Its translation is CASSLARASYEQYF.